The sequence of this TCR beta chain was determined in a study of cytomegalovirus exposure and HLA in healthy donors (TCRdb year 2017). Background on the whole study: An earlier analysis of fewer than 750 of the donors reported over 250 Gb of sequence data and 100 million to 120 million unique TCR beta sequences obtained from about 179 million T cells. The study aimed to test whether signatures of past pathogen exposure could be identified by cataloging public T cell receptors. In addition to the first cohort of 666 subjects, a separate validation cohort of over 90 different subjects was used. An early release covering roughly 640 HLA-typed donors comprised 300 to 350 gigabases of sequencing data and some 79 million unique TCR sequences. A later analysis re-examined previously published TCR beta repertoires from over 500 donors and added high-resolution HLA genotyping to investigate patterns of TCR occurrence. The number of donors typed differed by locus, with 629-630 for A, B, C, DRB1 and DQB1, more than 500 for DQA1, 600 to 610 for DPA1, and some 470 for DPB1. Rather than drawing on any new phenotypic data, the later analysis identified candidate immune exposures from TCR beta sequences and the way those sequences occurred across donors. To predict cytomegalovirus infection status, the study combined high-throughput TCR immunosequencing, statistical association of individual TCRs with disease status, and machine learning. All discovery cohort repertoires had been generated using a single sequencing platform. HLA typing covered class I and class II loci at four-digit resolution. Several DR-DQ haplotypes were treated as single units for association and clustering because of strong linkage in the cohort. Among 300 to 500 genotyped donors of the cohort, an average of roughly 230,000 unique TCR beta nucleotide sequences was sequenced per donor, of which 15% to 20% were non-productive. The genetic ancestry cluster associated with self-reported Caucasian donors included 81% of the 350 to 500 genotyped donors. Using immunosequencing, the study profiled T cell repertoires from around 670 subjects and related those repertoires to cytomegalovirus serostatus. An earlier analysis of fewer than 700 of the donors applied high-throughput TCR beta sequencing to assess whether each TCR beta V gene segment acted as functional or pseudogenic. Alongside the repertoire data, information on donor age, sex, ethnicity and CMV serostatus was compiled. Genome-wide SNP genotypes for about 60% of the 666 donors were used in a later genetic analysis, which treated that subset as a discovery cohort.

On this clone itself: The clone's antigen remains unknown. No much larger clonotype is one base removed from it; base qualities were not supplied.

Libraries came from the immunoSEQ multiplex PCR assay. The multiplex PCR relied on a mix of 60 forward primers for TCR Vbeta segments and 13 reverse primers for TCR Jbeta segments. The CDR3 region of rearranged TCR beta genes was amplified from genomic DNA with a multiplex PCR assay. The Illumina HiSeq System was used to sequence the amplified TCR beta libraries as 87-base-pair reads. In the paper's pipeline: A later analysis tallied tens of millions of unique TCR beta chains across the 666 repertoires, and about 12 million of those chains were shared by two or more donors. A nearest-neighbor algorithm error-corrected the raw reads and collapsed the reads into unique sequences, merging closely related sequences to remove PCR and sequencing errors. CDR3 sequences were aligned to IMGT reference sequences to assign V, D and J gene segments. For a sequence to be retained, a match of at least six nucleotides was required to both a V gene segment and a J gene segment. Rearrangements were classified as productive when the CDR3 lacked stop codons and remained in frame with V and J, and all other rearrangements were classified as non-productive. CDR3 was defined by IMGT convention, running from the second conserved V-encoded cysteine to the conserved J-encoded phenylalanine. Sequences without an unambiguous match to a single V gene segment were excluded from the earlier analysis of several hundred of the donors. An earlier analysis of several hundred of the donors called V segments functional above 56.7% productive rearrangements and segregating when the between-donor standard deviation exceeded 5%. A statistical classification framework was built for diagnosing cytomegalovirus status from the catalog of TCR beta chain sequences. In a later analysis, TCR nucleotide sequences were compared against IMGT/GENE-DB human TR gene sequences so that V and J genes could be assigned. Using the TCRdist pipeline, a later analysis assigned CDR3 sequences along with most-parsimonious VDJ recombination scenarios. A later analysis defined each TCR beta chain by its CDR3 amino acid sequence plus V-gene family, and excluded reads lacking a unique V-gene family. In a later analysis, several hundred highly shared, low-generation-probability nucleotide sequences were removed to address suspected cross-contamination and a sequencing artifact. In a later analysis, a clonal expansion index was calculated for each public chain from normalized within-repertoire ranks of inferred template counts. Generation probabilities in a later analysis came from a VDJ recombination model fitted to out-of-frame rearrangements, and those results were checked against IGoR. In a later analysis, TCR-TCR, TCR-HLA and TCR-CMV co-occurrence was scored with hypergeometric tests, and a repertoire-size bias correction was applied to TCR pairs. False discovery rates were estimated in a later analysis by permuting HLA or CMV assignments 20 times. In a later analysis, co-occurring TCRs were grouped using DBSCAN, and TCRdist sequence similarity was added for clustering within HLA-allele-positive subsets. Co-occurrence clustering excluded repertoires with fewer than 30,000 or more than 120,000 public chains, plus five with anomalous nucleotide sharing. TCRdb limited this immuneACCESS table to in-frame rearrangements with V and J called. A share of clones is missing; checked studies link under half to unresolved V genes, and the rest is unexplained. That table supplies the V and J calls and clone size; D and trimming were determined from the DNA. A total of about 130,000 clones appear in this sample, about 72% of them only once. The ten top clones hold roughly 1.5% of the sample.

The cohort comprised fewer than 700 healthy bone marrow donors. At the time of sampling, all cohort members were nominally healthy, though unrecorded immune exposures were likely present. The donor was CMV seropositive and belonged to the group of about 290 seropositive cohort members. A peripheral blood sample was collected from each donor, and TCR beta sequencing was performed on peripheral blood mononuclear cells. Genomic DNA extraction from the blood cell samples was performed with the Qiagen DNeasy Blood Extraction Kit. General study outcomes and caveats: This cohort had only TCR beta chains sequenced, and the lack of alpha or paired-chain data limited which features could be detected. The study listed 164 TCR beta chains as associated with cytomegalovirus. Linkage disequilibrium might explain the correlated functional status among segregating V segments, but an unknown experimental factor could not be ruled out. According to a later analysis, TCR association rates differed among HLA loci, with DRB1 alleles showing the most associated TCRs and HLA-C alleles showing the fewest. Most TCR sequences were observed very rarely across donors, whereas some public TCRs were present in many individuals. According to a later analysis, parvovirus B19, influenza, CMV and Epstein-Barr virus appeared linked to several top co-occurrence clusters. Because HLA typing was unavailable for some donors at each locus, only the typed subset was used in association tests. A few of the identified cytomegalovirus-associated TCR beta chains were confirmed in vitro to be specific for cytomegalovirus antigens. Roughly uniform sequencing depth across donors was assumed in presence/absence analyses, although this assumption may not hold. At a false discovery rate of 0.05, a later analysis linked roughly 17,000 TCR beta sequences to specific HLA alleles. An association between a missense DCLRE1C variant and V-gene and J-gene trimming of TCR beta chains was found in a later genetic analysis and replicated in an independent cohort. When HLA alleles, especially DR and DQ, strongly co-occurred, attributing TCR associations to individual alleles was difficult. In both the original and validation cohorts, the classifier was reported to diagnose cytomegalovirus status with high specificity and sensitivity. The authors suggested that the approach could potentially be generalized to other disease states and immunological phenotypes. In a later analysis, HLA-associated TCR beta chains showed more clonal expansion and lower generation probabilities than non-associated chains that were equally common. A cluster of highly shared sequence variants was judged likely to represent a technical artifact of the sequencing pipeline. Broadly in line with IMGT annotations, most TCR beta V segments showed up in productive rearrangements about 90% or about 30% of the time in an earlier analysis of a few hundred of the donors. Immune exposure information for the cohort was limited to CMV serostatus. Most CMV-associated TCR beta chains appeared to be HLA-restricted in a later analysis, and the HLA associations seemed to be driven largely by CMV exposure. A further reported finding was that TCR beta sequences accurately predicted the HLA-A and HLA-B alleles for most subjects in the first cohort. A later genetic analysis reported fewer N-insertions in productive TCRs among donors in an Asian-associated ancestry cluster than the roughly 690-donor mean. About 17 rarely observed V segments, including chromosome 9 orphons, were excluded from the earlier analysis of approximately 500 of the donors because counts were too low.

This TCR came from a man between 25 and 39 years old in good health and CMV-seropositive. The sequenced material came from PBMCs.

The DNA is TGTGCCAGCAATATTAGGGGGAAGGAAAAACTGTTTTTT. Its amino acids are CASNIRGKEKLFF. This chain is built from TRBV9 and TRBJ1-4; a weak D assignment points to TRBD1 (6 bases agree). The germline V gene encodes CDR1 SGDLS and CDR2 YYNGEE. Its CDR3 holds 13 amino acids, cysteine through phenylalanine. Of all the DNA, just the CDR3 is kept, 39 bases in frame from base 1. Relative to germline, V is 6 bases shorter and J is 8 bases shorter, with 14 bases between their ends.